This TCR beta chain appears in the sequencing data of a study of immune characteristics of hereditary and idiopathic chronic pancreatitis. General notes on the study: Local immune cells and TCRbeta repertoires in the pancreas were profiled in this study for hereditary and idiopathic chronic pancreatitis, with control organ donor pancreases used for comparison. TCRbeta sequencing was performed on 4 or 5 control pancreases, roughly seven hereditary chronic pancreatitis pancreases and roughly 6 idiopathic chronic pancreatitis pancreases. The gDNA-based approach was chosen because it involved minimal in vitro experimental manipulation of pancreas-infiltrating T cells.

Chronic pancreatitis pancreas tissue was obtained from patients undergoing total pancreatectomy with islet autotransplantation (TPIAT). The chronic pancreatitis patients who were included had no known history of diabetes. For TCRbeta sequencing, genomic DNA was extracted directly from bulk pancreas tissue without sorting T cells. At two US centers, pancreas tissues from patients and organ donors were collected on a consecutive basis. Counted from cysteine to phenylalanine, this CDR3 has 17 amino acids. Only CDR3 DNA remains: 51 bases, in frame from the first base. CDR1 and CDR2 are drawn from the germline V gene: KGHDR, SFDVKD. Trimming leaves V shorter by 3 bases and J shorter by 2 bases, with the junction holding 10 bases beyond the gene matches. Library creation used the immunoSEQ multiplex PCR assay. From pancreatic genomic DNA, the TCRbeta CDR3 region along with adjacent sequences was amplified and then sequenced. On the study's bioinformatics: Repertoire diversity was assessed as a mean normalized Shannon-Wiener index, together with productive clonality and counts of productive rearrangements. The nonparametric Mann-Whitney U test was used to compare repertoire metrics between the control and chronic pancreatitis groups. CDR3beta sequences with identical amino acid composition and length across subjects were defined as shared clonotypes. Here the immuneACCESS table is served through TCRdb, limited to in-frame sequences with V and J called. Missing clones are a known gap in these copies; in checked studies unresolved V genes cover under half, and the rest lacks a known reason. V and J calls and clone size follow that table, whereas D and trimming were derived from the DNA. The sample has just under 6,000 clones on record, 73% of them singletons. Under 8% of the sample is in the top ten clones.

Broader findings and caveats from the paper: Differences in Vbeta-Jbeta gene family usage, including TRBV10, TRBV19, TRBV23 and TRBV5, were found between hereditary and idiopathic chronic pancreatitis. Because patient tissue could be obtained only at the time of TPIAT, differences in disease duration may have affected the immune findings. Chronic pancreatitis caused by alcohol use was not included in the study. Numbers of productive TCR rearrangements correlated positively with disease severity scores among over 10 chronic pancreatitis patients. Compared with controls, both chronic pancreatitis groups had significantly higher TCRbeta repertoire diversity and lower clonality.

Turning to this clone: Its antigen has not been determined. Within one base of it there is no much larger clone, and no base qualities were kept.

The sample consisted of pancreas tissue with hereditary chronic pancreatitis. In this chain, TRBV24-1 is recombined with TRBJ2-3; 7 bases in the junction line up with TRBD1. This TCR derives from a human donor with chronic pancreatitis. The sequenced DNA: TGTGCCACCAGTGATACAATACAGGGGACACCCACAGATACGCAGTATTTT. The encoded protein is CATSDTIQGTPTDTQYF.